The 13 T cell receptor beta chains listed next were all sequenced from one sample in a study of T cell responses to AZD1222 COVID-19 vaccine. TCRdb keeps only in-frame clones here, not all; method: immunoSEQ multiplex PCR. This table has 85,000 to 130,000 clones, 80% to 95% appearing once. The starting material was peripheral blood, obtained 28 days after the second AZD1222 dose. These receptors were taken from an adult who received the AZD1222 COVID-19 vaccine.

V gene TRBV5-4 combines with J gene TRBJ1-5; TRBD1 is a possible D gene (6 bases). The V and J ends lost 4 bases and 4 bases respectively, with 12 bases between them. Germline V gene data show CDR1 as SGHNT and CDR2 as YYREEE (reference sequence). The CDR3 covers 14 residues. The CDR3 nucleotides read TGTGCCAGCAGCGCTGGGGGGCGGAATCAGCCCCAGCATTTT. Protein product: CASSAGGRNQPQHF. Combining the CDR3 with reference TRBV5-4 and TRBJ1-5 gives the whole variable domain ETGVTQSPTHLIKTRGQQVTLRCSSQSGHNTVSWYQQALGQGPQFIFQYYREEENGRGNFPPRFSGLQFPNYSSELNVNALELDDSALYLCASSAGGRNQPQHFGDGTRLSIL.

The rearrangement uses TRBV11-2 and TRBJ2-2; no definite D call. Germline CDR1 and CDR2: SGHAT and FQNNGV. Trimming pared 3 bases from V and 0 bases from J, leaving 8 bases between. CDR3 length: 15 residues. This CDR3 is CASSFGASNTGELFF. The CDR3 coding sequence is TGTGCCAGCAGCTTTGGCGCTTCGAACACCGGGGAGCTGTTTTTT.

Concerning this clone: At one of its ends the junction is not consistent with the germline gene, which may arise from a read error. The genes are TRBV6-5 and TRBJ1-5; D possibly corresponds to TRBD1 (5 bases). Germline V gene data show CDR1 as MNHEY and CDR2 as SVGAGI. This CDR3 comprises 14 residues. CDR3 amino acids: CASSDSGTVRSQHF. CDR3 nucleotides: TGTGCCAGCAGTGACTCGGGGACGGTTCGGTCCCAGCATTTT.

This CDR3 reads CASFPQPTVGTGELFF. DNA of the CDR3: TGCGCCAGCTTCCCTCAGCCGACCGTCGGGACCGGGGAGCTGTTTTTT. This chain uses TRBV5-1 with TRBJ2-2; D is undetermined. The CDR3 is 16 amino acids. The germline V and J ends were trimmed by 7 bases and 5 bases, with 21 bases remaining between them. In germline, CDR1 is SGHRS, CDR2 YFSETQ. Using reference TRBV5-1 and TRBJ2-2 for the parts outside the CDR3, the full variable domain is KAGVTQTPRYLIKTRGQQVTLSCSPISGHRSVSWYQQTPGQGLQFLFEYFSETQRNKGNFPGRFSGRQFSNSRSEMNVSTLELGDSALYLCASFPQPTVGTGELFFGEGSRLTVL.

The J gene is TRBJ1-2, the V gene TRBV7-2; TRBD1 aligns across 10 bases. Germline loops: CDR1 SGHTA, CDR2 FQGNSA. The CDR3 loop spans 16 amino acids. With 2 bases clipped from V and 3 bases from J, the junction kept 6 bases outside the gene matches. The CDR3 DNA sequence: TGTGCCAGCAGCTTACGACAGGGGGCAGGCGACTATGGCTACACCTTC. This gives the protein CASSLRQGAGDYGYTF.

The rearrangement uses TRBV27 and TRBJ1-1; D not certain. V was clipped by 0 bases and J by 4 bases, with 6 bases between them. This CDR3 has 13 residues. From germline, CDR1 is MNHEY and CDR2 SMNVEV (reference sequence). DNA of the CDR3: TGTGCCAGCAGTTTATCAGCTATCACTGAAGCTTTCTTT. Its translation is CASSLSAITEAFF.

This chain joins TRBV5-1 and TRBJ1-5, with D possibly TRBD1 on 6 matching bases. The CDR3 contains 15 residues. Trimming cost V 2 bases and J 3 bases, with 12 bases left between them. The germline CDR1 and CDR2 sequences are SGHRS and YFSETQ. CDR3 bases: TGCGCCAGCAGCTTAGGTCAGGGGATCAATCAGCCCCAGCATTTT. Its protein product is CASSLGQGINQPQHF.

The rearrangement joins TRBV5-8 to TRBJ1-1; possibly TRBD1 for D (5 bases). The V and J ends lost 0 bases and 6 bases respectively, with 12 bases between them. The CDR3 totals 14 residues. In germline, CDR1 is SGHTS, CDR2 YDEGEE. CDR3 DNA sequence: TGTGCCAGCAGCTTGGCTGTCAGGGTTTCTGAAGCTTTCTTT. Its translation is CASSLAVRVSEAFF.

In this sample, this clone turned up once. The chain has TRBV6-5 and TRBJ1-1; 10 bases fit TRBD1. Germline trimming cut 2 bases from V and 4 bases from J; bases unmatched to any gene: 1. Germline loops: CDR1 MNHEY, CDR2 SVGAGI. The CDR3 runs to 14 residues. The CDR3 sequence is CASSYRDRGTEAFF. The CDR3 nucleotides are TGTGCCAGCAGTTACCGGGACAGGGGCACTGAAGCTTTCTTT.

The V call is TRBV7-9, the J call TRBJ2-1; D unresolved. Germline-derived CDR1 and CDR2 are SEHNR and FQNEAQ (reference sequence). This CDR3 has 13 amino acids. The ends were cut back, 0 bases at V and 1 base at J, with 1 base in the middle. CDR3 coding DNA: TGTGCCAGCAGCTTAGCGTCCTACAATGAGCAGTTCTTC. This codes for CASSLASYNEQFF.

This chain connects TRBV19 to TRBJ2-7; D possibly corresponds to TRBD1 (5 bases). The CDR3 has 15 amino acids. CDR1 LNHDA and CDR2 SQIVND come from the germline V gene (reference sequence). Trimming took 3 bases from V and 2 from J, leaving 14 bases between them. The CDR3 loop reads CASSIGGQGTYEQYF. The CDR3 nucleotides read TGTGCCAGTAGTATTGGTGGTCAGGGTACCTACGAGCAGTACTTC.

The rearrangement uses TRBV14 and TRBJ1-2; TRBD1 aligns across 7 bases. Trimming took 0 bases from V and 7 from J; bases not matched to a gene: 11. This CDR3 comprises 16 residues. CDR1 is SGHDN and CDR2 is FVKESK in the germline V gene. The CDR3 protein is CASSQEGGSVRIGYTF. In nucleotides, the CDR3 is TGTGCCAGCAGCCAAGAAGGGGGCTCGGTTAGGATTGGCTACACCTTC.

Concerning this clone: One end of the junction varies from germline; a read error may be responsible. V usage is TRBV7-7 and J usage is TRBJ2-3, with no clear D. CDR3 length: 13 amino acids. The V gene's germline CDR1 is SSHAT and CDR2 FNYEAQ (reference sequence). CDR3 amino acids: CASSSDRTDTQYF. In nucleotides, the CDR3 is TGTGCTAGCAGCTCCGACCGGACAGATACGCAGTATTTT.